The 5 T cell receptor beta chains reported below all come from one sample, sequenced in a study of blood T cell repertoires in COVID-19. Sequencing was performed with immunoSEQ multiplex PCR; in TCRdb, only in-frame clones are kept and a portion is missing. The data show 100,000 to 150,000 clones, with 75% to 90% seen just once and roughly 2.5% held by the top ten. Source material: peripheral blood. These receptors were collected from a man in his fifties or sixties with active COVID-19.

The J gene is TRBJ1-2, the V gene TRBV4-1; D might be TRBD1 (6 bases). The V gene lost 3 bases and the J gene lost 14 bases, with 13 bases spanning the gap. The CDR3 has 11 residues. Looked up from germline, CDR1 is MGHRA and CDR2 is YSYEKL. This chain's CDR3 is CASSQDGQRTF. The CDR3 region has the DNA TGCGCCAGCAGCCAGGACGGACAGCGGACCTTC.

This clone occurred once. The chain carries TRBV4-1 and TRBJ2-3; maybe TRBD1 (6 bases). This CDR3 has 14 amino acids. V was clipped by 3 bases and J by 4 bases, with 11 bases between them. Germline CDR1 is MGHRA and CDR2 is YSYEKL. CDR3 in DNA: TGCGCCAGCAGCCAGTCACACAGGGCAGATACGCAGTATTTT. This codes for CASSQSHRADTQYF.

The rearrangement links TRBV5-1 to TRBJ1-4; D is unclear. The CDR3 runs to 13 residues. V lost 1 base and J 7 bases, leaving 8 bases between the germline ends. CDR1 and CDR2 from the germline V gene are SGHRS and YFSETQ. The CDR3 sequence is CASSLTHGEKLFF. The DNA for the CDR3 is TGCGCCAGCAGCTTGACCCACGGTGAAAAACTGTTTTTT. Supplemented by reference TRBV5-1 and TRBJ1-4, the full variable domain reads KAGVTQTPRYLIKTRGQQVTLSCSPISGHRSVSWYQQTPGQGLQFLFEYFSETQRNKGNFPGRFSGRQFSNSRSEMNVSTLELGDSALYLCASSLTHGEKLFFGSGTQLSVL.

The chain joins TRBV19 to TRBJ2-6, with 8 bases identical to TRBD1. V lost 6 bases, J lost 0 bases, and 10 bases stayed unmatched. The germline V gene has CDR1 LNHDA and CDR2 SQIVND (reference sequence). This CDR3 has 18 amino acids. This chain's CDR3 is CASSHRGTDPSGANVLTF. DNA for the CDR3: TGTGCCAGTAGCCACAGGGGGACAGATCCCTCTGGGGCCAACGTCCTGACTTTC.

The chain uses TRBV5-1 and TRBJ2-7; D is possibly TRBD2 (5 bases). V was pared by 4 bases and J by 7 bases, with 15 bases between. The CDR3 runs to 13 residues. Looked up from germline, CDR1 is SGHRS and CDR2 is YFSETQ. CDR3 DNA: TGCGCCAGCAGCCACCGAGGTCCGGGGGAGCAGTACTTC. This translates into CASSHRGPGEQYF.